The 3 T cell receptor beta chains listed next were all sequenced from one sample in a study of cytomegalovirus exposure and HLA in healthy donors (dated by TCRdb to between 2016 and 2019). The protocol used for the library was the immunoSEQ multiplex PCR assay. TCRdb's version of the immuneACCESS table is confined to in-frame rearrangements and falls short of the full clone set. An unresolved V gene accounts for under half of the shortfall where checked; the remainder is of unknown origin. The sample profile shows about 280,000 clones; around 89% of them were found once. Around 0.92% of the sample is taken by the ten largest. Sequencing was done on a sample of PBMCs. The receptors come from a woman aged 18-30 years in good health and CMV-seronegative.

The rearrangement joins TRBV2 to TRBJ2-2; a weak D match, TRBD2 (6 bases). The ends were cut back, 8 bases at V and 6 bases at J, with 16 bases in the middle. This CDR3 comprises 14 residues. In germline, CDR1 is SNHLY, CDR2 FYNNEI. CDR3 amino acids: CASFGTLEPGELFF. CDR3 sequence (DNA): TGTGCCAGCTTCGGGACTTTAGAACCCGGGGAGCTGTTTTTT.

This rearrangement joins TRBV5-1 to TRBJ2-3, with TRBD2 matching over 11 bases. Trimming took 3 bases from V and 3 from J; bases not matched to a gene: 3. Germline CDR1 is SGHRS and CDR2 is YFSETQ. CDR3 length: 15 residues. The CDR3 nucleotides read TGCGCCAGCAGCTCGGGACTAGCGGATACAGATACGCAGTATTTT. Encoded protein: CASSSGLADTDTQYF.

The rearrangement uses TRBV28 and TRBJ2-2; 7 bases map to TRBD1. This CDR3 region has 15 residues. CDR1 is MDHEN, CDR2 SYDVKM, per germline. Losses at the gene ends were 2 bases for V and 8 bases for J; bases not matched to a gene: 8. CDR3 coding DNA: TGTGCCAGCAGTTTAGGCGGACAGGTTATGGGGGAGCTGTTTTTT. Translated: CASSLGGQVMGELFF. Based on the CDR3 plus reference TRBV28 and TRBJ2-2, the full variable domain is DVKVTQSSRYLVKRTGEKVFLECVQDMDHENMFWYRQDPGLGLRLIYFSYDVKMKEKGDIPEGYSVSREKKERFSLILESASTNQTSMYLCASSLGGQVMGELFFGEGSRLTVL.